This TCR beta chain was captured in a study of blood T cells in healthy people across ages. Study results and limitations: TCR beta diversity correlated strongly with naive T cell percentage. The donors' CMV status was not determined, possibly confounding changes in expanded clonotypes. As age increased, TCR beta diversity per million T cells fell in a roughly linear fashion.

This clonotype was picked up many times. Its antigen is not identified. This CDR3 contains 17 residues. The germline V gene has CDR1 MNHEY and CDR2 SVGEGT. With V trimmed by 6 bases and J by 4 bases, 9 bases remained unmatched. Next came a second PCR, run for about 6 to 11 cycles, which used a sample-barcoded 5' primer along with a J-beta primer mix. A template-switch adaptor with 12 random nucleotides tagged each cDNA molecule. TCRdb itself ran the 5' RACE reads through MiXCR, one entry per CDR3 protein. This sample yields 630,000 or so distinct CDR3 sequences, of which approximately 30% are seen a single time; over 15% belongs to the top ten.

The sequencing sample was made of blood. This clonotype was obtained from a woman older than 75 in good health. V is TRBV6-2 or TRBV6-3 and J is TRBJ2-6, with TRBD1 matching 10 bases. CDR3 protein: CASSLRDRGSGANVLTF. The CDR3 bases are TGTGCCAGCAGCCTTCGGGACAGGGGATCCGGGGCCAACGTCCTGACTTTC.